This T cell receptor (beta chain) was sequenced during a study of shared clonotypes between healthy human individuals. About the study: Per donor, CD8 memory used one plate, CD8 naive used two, CD4 memory used three and CD4 naive used three. General study results and limits: Clonotypes that were shared across a handful of donors made up around 5% of naive CD4 clonotypes. Relative to memory subsets, naive subsets generally showed larger estimated richness.

Sequencing used immunoSEQ multiplex PCR; TCRdb keeps in-frame clones, though not all of them. The sample holds roughly 2.1 million clones, approximately 94% seen once. This clone was seen more than once but under ten times. Its antigen remains unknown. The naive CD8 population came from CD45RO-negative cells selected for CCR7, without terminally differentiated effector memory CD45RA+ cells. Material: naive CD8+ T cells from PBMCs. This clonotype was obtained from a man aged 18 to 35 in good health. Some clones in this sample may be carry-over from other donors' samples.

CDR3 in amino acids: CASSPKGQTEAFF. The DNA for the CDR3 is TGTGCCAGCAGCCCCAAGGGACAGACTGAAGCTTTCTTT. The chain carries TRBV7-9 and TRBJ1-1, with 7 bases lining up with TRBD1. The CDR3 has 13 amino acids. With V trimmed by 5 bases and J by 5 bases, 5 bases remained unmatched. Germline CDR1 and CDR2: SEHNR and FQNEAQ (reference sequence).